The clone carrying this TCR beta chain was detected only a few times. There are 15 residues in the CDR3. The germline gives CDR1 SGDLS, CDR2 YYNGEE. The V gene end was trimmed by 2 bases and the J gene end by 3 bases; junction bases not matched to a gene: 8. In TCRdb, the 5' RACE reads were re-called with MiXCR into one record per CDR3 protein. The sample records about 690,000 distinct CDR3 sequences, roughly 20% being singletons. This sample was taken from a study of identical twins. The sample also formed part of further work on T cells expressing NK-cell markers. As that study records: NKG2C+ dominant clonotypes from about 6 donors made up roughly 1.0-8% of CD8+ T cells.

The chain uses TRBV9 and TRBJ2-7; 7 positions match TRBD2. Sequenced input: PBMCs. This sequence originates from a woman under 30 in good health. CDR3 region: CASSVLGGDVYEQYF. The CDR3 region has the DNA TGTGCCAGCAGCGTCTTGGGGGGGGACGTCTACGAGCAGTACTTC.